These T cell receptor beta chains were read from a single sample in a study of cytomegalovirus exposure and HLA in healthy donors. Sequencing was performed with immunoSEQ multiplex PCR; in TCRdb, only in-frame clones are kept and a portion is missing. In the table there are about 200,000 clones, 70% to 85% of which are singletons. Specimen: PBMCs. The receptor source for this set is a middle-aged man in good health and CMV-seronegative. Both conserved end residues are part of each CDR3. Fields, in order: D gene, clone size, J gene, V gene, CDR3 protein, CDR3 DNA. D genes are given only for firm matches. For some rows the clone size is stated as once, few or many, or as a class when expanded; others skip it.

d_gene: .; abundance: .; j_gene: TRBJ1-3; v_gene: TRBV25-1; CDR3aa: CASSELGLAGNTIYF; CDR3nt: TGTGCCAGCAGTGAACTAGGACTGGCTGGAAACACCATATATTTT
d_gene: TRBD2; abundance: .; j_gene: TRBJ2-3; v_gene: TRBV12-5; CDR3aa: CASGLGRLAGLDTQYF; CDR3nt: TGTGCTAGTGGTTTGGGGAGACTAGCGGGACTAGATACGCAGTATTTT
d_gene: TRBD2; abundance: once; j_gene: TRBJ2-5; v_gene: TRBV5-1; CDR3aa: CASSLAGTSPQETQYF; CDR3nt: TGCGCCAGCAGCTTGGCCGGGACTAGCCCCCAAGAGACCCAGTACTTC
d_gene: .; abundance: .; j_gene: TRBJ1-5; v_gene: TRBV28; CDR3aa: CASSFSGANQPQHF; CDR3nt: TGTGCCAGCAGTTTTTCAGGGGCTAATCAGCCCCAGCATTTT
d_gene: TRBD2; abundance: .; j_gene: TRBJ2-7; v_gene: TRBV27; CDR3aa: CASSFRTSGTYEQYF; CDR3nt: TGTGCCAGCAGTTTCCGGACTAGCGGGACCTACGAGCAGTACTTC
d_gene: .; abundance: .; j_gene: TRBJ2-2; v_gene: TRBV6-1; CDR3aa: CASSEDGGGTGELFF; CDR3nt: TGTGCCAGCAGCGAGGACGGGGGTGGGACCGGGGAGCTGTTTTTT
d_gene: .; abundance: .; j_gene: TRBJ1-4; v_gene: TRBV29-1; CDR3aa: CSVERAATNEKLFF; CDR3nt: TGCAGCGTTGAGAGGGCTGCAACTAATGAAAAACTGTTTTTT
d_gene: TRBD2; abundance: .; j_gene: TRBJ2-2; v_gene: TRBV29-1; CDR3aa: CSAGRGLAGGGTGELFF; CDR3nt: TGCAGCGCGGGGCGCGGACTAGCGGGAGGGGGGACCGGGGAGCTGTTTTTT
d_gene: TRBD2; abundance: .; j_gene: TRBJ2-7; v_gene: TRBV18; CDR3aa: CASSPSGRYNEQYF; CDR3nt: TGTGCCAGCTCACCGAGCGGGAGGTATAACGAGCAGTACTTC
d_gene: TRBD2; abundance: .; j_gene: TRBJ2-3; v_gene: TRBV7-8; CDR3aa: CASSSSSGRADTQYF; CDR3nt: TGTGCCAGCAGCTCCTCTAGCGGGAGAGCAGATACGCAGTATTTT
d_gene: TRBD1; abundance: .; j_gene: TRBJ2-7; v_gene: TRBV28; CDR3aa: CASSLQGPYEQYF; CDR3nt: TGTGCCAGCAGCCTACAGGGGCCCTACGAGCAGTACTTC
d_gene: .; abundance: few; j_gene: TRBJ1-4; v_gene: TRBV27; CDR3aa: CASSLSRANEKLFF; CDR3nt: TGTGCCAGCAGTTTATCGCGGGCTAATGAAAAACTGTTTTTT
d_gene: .; abundance: .; j_gene: TRBJ1-5; v_gene: TRBV28; CDR3aa: CASSVGQLNQPQHF; CDR3nt: TGTGCCAGCAGCGTCGGACAGCTTAATCAGCCCCAGCATTTT
d_gene: .; abundance: once; j_gene: TRBJ2-5; v_gene: TRBV5-1; CDR3aa: CASSPPAGIQETQYF; CDR3nt: TGCGCCAGCAGCCCCCCCGCGGGAATCCAAGAGACCCAGTACTTC
d_gene: .; abundance: .; j_gene: TRBJ2-7; v_gene: TRBV6-5; CDR3aa: CASSYSGGPYEQYF; CDR3nt: TGTGCCAGCAGTTACTCGGGGGGACCCTACGAGCAGTACTTC
d_gene: TRBD1; abundance: .; j_gene: TRBJ2-1; v_gene: TRBV5-1; CDR3aa: CASSGTDRGYDNEQFF; CDR3nt: TGCGCCAGCAGCGGGACGGACAGGGGTTATGACAATGAGCAGTTCTTC
d_gene: .; abundance: .; j_gene: TRBJ1-4; v_gene: TRBV7-9; CDR3aa: CASSLAGPNEKLFF; CDR3nt: TGTGCCAGCAGCTTAGCGGGGCCTAATGAAAAACTGTTTTTT
d_gene: TRBD2; abundance: .; j_gene: TRBJ2-1; v_gene: TRBV27; CDR3aa: CASSFNGLAVFSQFF; CDR3nt: TGTGCCAGCAGTTTTAACGGACTAGCGGTTTTTTCGCAGTTCTTC
d_gene: .; abundance: .; j_gene: TRBJ1-2; v_gene: TRBV27; CDR3aa: CASSLGRGQTTNYGYTF; CDR3nt: TGTGCCAGCAGTTTAGGGAGAGGACAGACAACTAACTATGGCTACACCTTC
d_gene: TRBD1; abundance: .; j_gene: TRBJ2-7; v_gene: TRBV5-4; CDR3aa: CASSSRQGSGEQYF; CDR3nt: TGTGCCAGCAGCTCCCGACAGGGATCAGGCGAGCAGTACTTC